This T cell receptor beta chain originates from a study of metastatic and nonmetastatic thyroid tumors. TCRdb reassembled clones from the PCR reads with MiXCR. Of 23,000 or so clones detected, approximately 30% appear once; the ten largest clones hold approximately 5.4%. V shed 6 bases and J 7 bases; nucleotides not matched to a gene: 7. This CDR3 has 13 residues. The entire patient cohort was treatment-naive prior to thyroid surgery. Ten or more counts support this clone. The genes are TRBV12-3 or TRBV12-4 and TRBJ1-1; TRBD1 agrees at 8 bases. This TCR was sampled from a female donor with papillary thyroid cancer or a benign thyroid nodule (not recorded which). Some clones in this sample may be carry-over from other donors' samples. Material for sequencing was tumor tissue. Here the CDR3 DNA reads TGTGCCAGCAGAGGATACAGGGGGAATGAAGCTTTCTTT. Translated: CASRGYRGNEAFF.